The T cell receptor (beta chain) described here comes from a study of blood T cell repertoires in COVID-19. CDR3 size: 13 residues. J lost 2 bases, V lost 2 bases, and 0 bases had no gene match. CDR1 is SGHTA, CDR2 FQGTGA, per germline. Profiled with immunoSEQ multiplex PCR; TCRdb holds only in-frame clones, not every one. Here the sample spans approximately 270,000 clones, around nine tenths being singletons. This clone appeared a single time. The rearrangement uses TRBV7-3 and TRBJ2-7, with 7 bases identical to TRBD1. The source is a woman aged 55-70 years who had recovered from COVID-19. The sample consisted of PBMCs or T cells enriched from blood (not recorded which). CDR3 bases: TGTGCCAGCAGCTTAGGGACAGCCTACGAGCAGTACTTC. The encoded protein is CASSLGTAYEQYF. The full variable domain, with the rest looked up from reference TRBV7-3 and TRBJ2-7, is GAGVSQTPSNKVTEKGKYVELRCDPISGHTALYWYRQSLGQGPEFLIYFQGTGAADDSGLPNDRFFAVRPEGSVSTLKIQRTERGDSAVYLCASSLGTAYEQYFGPGTRLTVT.